Listed here are 31 T cell receptor beta chains from one sample, sequenced in a study of blood T cell repertoires in COVID-19. Clones were sequenced by immunoSEQ multiplex PCR, and TCRdb holds only the in-frame ones, with some missing. Of 240,000 or so clones in the sample, roughly 80% were seen once. Sample: peripheral blood. Receptors originate from a woman aged 60 to 75 with active or convalescent COVID-19.

This rearrangement joins TRBV6-2 or TRBV6-3 to TRBJ2-2; the match to TRBD1 covers 8 bases. The germline V gene encodes CDR1 MNHEY and CDR2 SVGEGT. V dropped 2 bases and J dropped 5; count of bases not matched to a gene: 13. The CDR3 is 18 residues long. In nucleotides, the CDR3 is TGTGCCAGCAGTTACGATTCGGCCGGGACAGGAGGGACCGGGGAGCTGTTTTTT. Its protein product is CASSYDSAGTGGTGELFF.

This clone was detected only once. This chain uses TRBV7-8 with TRBJ1-4, with D uncertain. V shed 0 bases and J shed 0 bases, with 11 bases lying between them. The CDR3 extends over 17 amino acids. Germline CDR1 is SGHVS and CDR2 is FQNEAQ. In nucleotides, the CDR3 is TGTGCCAGCAGCTTAGCGCCATCACGAGCAACTAATGAAAAACTGTTTTTT. Residues: CASSLAPSRATNEKLFF. The full variable domain, with the rest looked up from reference TRBV7-8 and TRBJ1-4, is GAGVSQSPRYKVAKRGQDVALRCDPISGHVSLFWYQQALGQGPEFLTYFQNEAQLDKSGLPSDRFFAERPEGSVSTLKIQRTQQEDSAVYLCASSLAPSRATNEKLFFGSGTQLSVL.

This clone has a count of ten or more. This chain links TRBV6-2 or TRBV6-3 with TRBJ2-1; a possible D gene is TRBD2 (6 bases). The CDR3 totals 16 residues. Germline loops: CDR1 MNHEY, CDR2 SVGEGT. The V and J ends lost 2 bases and 4 bases respectively, with 15 bases between them. The DNA of the CDR3 is TGTGCCAGCAGTTACCACGGCGGCGGGGCTTACAATGAGCAGTTCTTC. Its protein product is CASSYHGGGAYNEQFF.

The chain has TRBV6-5 and TRBJ2-5, with TRBD1 identical over 9 bases. Germline-derived CDR1 and CDR2 are MNHEY and SVGAGI. The CDR3 length is 14 residues. Trimming removed 10 bases from V and 5 bases from J; junction bases left unmatched: 11. Written as DNA, the CDR3 is TGTGCCACCGACAGGACAGGGGCCTGGGAGACCCAGTACTTC. This encodes CATDRTGAWETQYF.

The J gene is TRBJ1-6, the V gene TRBV6-1, with unresolved D. CDR3 length: 16 residues. Per germline, CDR1 MNHNS and CDR2 SASEGT. V lost 3 bases to trimming and J lost 2 bases, with 11 bases between them. CDR3 in DNA: TGTGCCAGCAGTGAGGGTCTCGCGGCCTATAATTCACCCCTCCACTTT. This translates into CASSEGLAAYNSPLHF.

The chain carries TRBV4-1 and TRBJ1-1; D gene uncertain. CDR1 is MGHRA and CDR2 is YSYEKL in the germline V gene. CDR3 length equals 14 residues. V was cut by 3 bases and J by 1 base, with 9 bases left in between. CDR3 bases: TGCGCCAGCAGCCACTGGCGGGAGAACACTGAAGCTTTCTTT. This gives the protein CASSHWRENTEAFF.

V and J are TRBV12-3 or TRBV12-4 and TRBJ1-2; tentatively, D is TRBD1 (6 bases). Trimming stripped 5 bases from V and 4 bases from J, with 11 bases between. The CDR3 is 13 amino acids. The CDR3, as DNA: TGTGCCAGCAGTCCGACAGGCCTCTATGGCTACACCTTC. It encodes CASSPTGLYGYTF.

The chain combines TRBV2 with TRBJ1-4, with D maybe TRBD1 (6 bases). Trimming left V 5 bases short and J 0 bases short, with 19 bases between. CDR1 SNHLY and CDR2 FYNNEI come from the germline V gene. CDR3 length: 18 residues. The CDR3 DNA sequence: TGTGCCAGCAGTTACAGGGTATTGGGGGGGTCAACTAATGAAAAACTGTTTTTT. Translated, it gives CASSYRVLGGSTNEKLFF.

The chain couples TRBV24-1 to TRBJ2-7; the D gene is possibly TRBD1 (5 bases). Germline-derived CDR1 and CDR2 are KGHDR and SFDVKD. The length of the CDR3 is 15 residues. V gave up 4 bases and J gave up 1 base, with 13 bases separating them. The CDR3 sequence: CATSERQGPSYEQYF. CDR3 nucleotides: TGTGCCACCAGTGAGCGGCAGGGCCCGTCCTACGAGCAGTACTTC.

The rearrangement joins TRBV10-1 to TRBJ1-5, with D unresolved. Germline CDR1 WNHNN, CDR2 SYGVQD (reference sequence). The V and J ends lost 9 bases and 4 bases respectively, with 13 bases between them. The CDR3 covers 13 residues. The CDR3 DNA reads TGCGCCAGATTGGGCGATTGGAATCAGCCCCAGCATTTT. It encodes CARLGDWNQPQHF.

The chain recombines TRBV9 with TRBJ1-1; D gene unclear. This CDR3 contains 13 residues. Per germline, CDR1 SGDLS and CDR2 YYNGEE. Trimming shortened V by 2 bases and J by 5 bases, and 10 bases separated the two germline ends. CDR3 DNA: TGTGCCAGCAGCGTCCATGCGGGAACTGAAGCTTTCTTT. Protein product: CASSVHAGTEAFF.

The V and J genes are TRBV30 and TRBJ1-6, with D possibly matching TRBD1 (5 bases). The V end lost 1 base, the J end lost 3 bases, and 7 bases lay between the germline ends. The CDR3 extends over 14 amino acids. Germline V CDR1 and CDR2: GTSNPN, SVGIG (reference sequence). Here the CDR3 DNA reads TGTGCCTGGAGTGGGGGCAGCTATAATTCACCCCTCCACTTT. This codes for CAWSGGSYNSPLHF.

As DNA, the CDR3 is TGTGCCAGCAGCTTGACCACAGGGCTTGGCTCCTACGAGCAGTACTTC. It is translated as CASSLTTGLGSYEQYF. V and J are TRBV5-6 and TRBJ2-7; weak D call: TRBD1 (6 bases). V was shortened by 1 base and J by 0 bases, with 14 bases between the two germline ends. CDR3 length: 16 amino acids. CDR1 SGHDT and CDR2 YYEEEE come from the germline V gene.

The chain joins TRBV6-2 or TRBV6-3 to TRBJ2-1; TRBD1 is a possible D gene (6 bases). Per the germline V gene, CDR1 is MNHEY and CDR2 is SVGEGT. The V end was cut by 2 bases, the J end by 10 bases, with 12 bases between. The length of the CDR3 is 13 residues. CDR3 protein: CASSYPLDREQFF. As DNA, the CDR3 is TGTGCCAGCAGTTACCCCCTAGACAGGGAGCAGTTCTTC.

This chain links TRBV6-6 with TRBJ1-6, with D possibly matching TRBD1 (6 bases). Germline values: CDR1 MNHNY, CDR2 SVGAGI (reference sequence). V was cut by 6 bases and J by 5 bases, with 17 bases left in between. The CDR3 is made up of 16 amino acids. The CDR3 DNA is TGTGCCAGCAGCGTGATTACAGGGTCTCATAATTCACCCCTCCACTTT. It is translated as CASSVITGSHNSPLHF.

The rearrangement uses TRBV11-2 and TRBJ2-7, with TRBD2 as a possible D gene (5 bases). CDR1 is SGHAT and CDR2 is FQNNGV in the germline V gene. The ends were cut back, 5 bases at V and 6 bases at J, with 8 bases in the middle. The CDR3 runs to 11 residues. The CDR3 sequence is CASSQGGEQYF. CDR3 nucleotide sequence: TGTGCCAGCAGCCAAGGAGGCGAGCAGTACTTC.

The V and J genes are TRBV6-5 and TRBJ1-5; 8 positions agree with TRBD1. There are 15 residues in the CDR3. From germline, CDR1 is MNHEY and CDR2 SVGAGI. V gave up 5 bases and J gave up 1 base; unmatched junction bases: 4. The CDR3 sequence: CASSPRTGSNQPQHF. DNA for the CDR3: TGTGCCAGCAGTCCTAGGACAGGGAGCAATCAGCCCCAGCATTTT.

This chain uses TRBV4-1 with TRBJ1-2, with TRBD1 matching over 7 bases. In germline, CDR1 is MGHRA, CDR2 YSYEKL. J was trimmed by 4 bases and V by 1 base; bases with no gene match: 9. The CDR3 has 16 amino acids. CDR3 DNA: TGCGCCAGCAGCCAAGGCGTTGTGCGGGACAGCTATGGCTACACCTTC. This translates into CASSQGVVRDSYGYTF.

The chain carries TRBV19 and TRBJ2-2, with 8 positions matching TRBD1. Germline lookup yields CDR1 LNHDA and CDR2 SQIVND (reference sequence). V lost 8 bases and J lost 6; bases outside the gene matches: 8. CDR3 length: 14 residues. Here the CDR3 reads CASRQGIGAGELFF. The CDR3 nucleotides are TGTGCCAGTCGACAGGGGATTGGGGCCGGGGAGCTGTTTTTT.

The chain employs TRBV6-6 and TRBJ1-5; D might be TRBD1 (6 bases). V was pared by 0 bases and J by 0 bases, with 9 bases between. The CDR3 is 16 residues long. The V gene's germline CDR1 is MNHNY and CDR2 SVGAGI (reference sequence). In DNA, the CDR3 is TGTGCCAGCAGTTACTCAGGGGGGGGTAGCAATCAGCCCCAGCATTTT. Its protein product is CASSYSGGGSNQPQHF.

The V and J genes are TRBV7-2 and TRBJ2-1; 11 positions agree with TRBD2. Germline CDR1 is SGHTA and CDR2 is FQGNSA. The length of the CDR3 is 15 residues. Germline trimming cut 2 bases from V and 7 bases from J; bases unmatched to any gene: 4. The CDR3 reads CASSLRASGGNEQFF. For the CDR3, the DNA is TGTGCCAGCAGCTTAAGGGCTAGCGGGGGGAATGAGCAGTTCTTC.

This chain uses TRBV18 with TRBJ2-3; 7 bases line up with TRBD2. V lost 4 bases to trimming and J lost 1 base; unmatched junction nucleotides: 2. In germline, CDR1 is KGHSH, CDR2 LQKENI. This CDR3 has 14 residues. CDR3 protein: CASSLGGGTDTQYF. DNA of the CDR3: TGTGCCAGCTCACTGGGGGGGGGCACAGATACGCAGTATTTT.

The genes are TRBV27 and TRBJ1-3, with D possibly being TRBD1 (6 bases). The germline V and J ends were trimmed by 1 base and 0 bases, with 13 bases remaining between them. The length of the CDR3 is 17 residues. Germline lookup yields CDR1 MNHEY and CDR2 SMNVEV (reference sequence). CDR3 nucleotides: TGTGCCAGCAGTTTATACGGCAGGGGATTCTCTGGAAACACCATATATTTT. Amino acid sequence: CASSLYGRGFSGNTIYF.

There are a few counts of this clone. V and J are TRBV7-8 and TRBJ1-5; 10 positions agree with TRBD1. The germline gives CDR1 SGHVS, CDR2 FQNEAQ. The CDR3 has 18 amino acids. Trimming at V came to 5 bases and at J to 0 bases, leaving 10 bases not matched to a gene. The CDR3 region has the DNA TGTGCCAGCAGCCCCCGGGACAGGGGAGGGGATAGCAATCAGCCCCAGCATTTT. This sequence encodes CASSPRDRGGDSNQPQHF.

V and J are TRBV2 and TRBJ1-5; weak D call: TRBD1 (5 bases). V dropped 6 bases and J dropped 6 bases, with 12 bases sitting between them. This CDR3 has 13 residues. CDR1 is SNHLY and CDR2 is FYNNEI in the germline V gene. CDR3 sequence (DNA): TGTGCCAGCAGGGTCAGGGTGAGTCAGCCCCAGCATTTT. Translated: CASRVRVSQPQHF.

This sequence joins TRBV30 and TRBJ1-2; TRBD1 is a possible D gene (6 bases). CDR3 length: 14 amino acids. V was shortened by 0 bases and J by 8 bases, with 16 bases between the two germline ends. The germline gives CDR1 GTSNPN, CDR2 SVGIG (reference sequence). The CDR3 here is CAWSVHVGAGGYTF. CDR3 bases: TGTGCCTGGAGTGTCCATGTGGGGGCTGGGGGCTACACCTTC. The variable domain in full, completed from reference TRBV30 and TRBJ1-2, reads SQTIHQWPATLVQPVGSPLSLECTVEGTSNPNLYWYRQAAGRGLQLLFYSVGIGQISSEVPQNLSASRPQDRQFILSSKKLLLSDSGFYLCAWSVHVGAGGYTFGSGTRLTVV.

The chain links TRBV28 to TRBJ1-6; D possibly corresponds to TRBD1 (5 bases). The V gene lost 6 bases and the J gene lost 7 bases, with 13 bases spanning the gap. This CDR3 spans 14 amino acids. Germline V CDR1 and CDR2: MDHEN, SYDVKM. The CDR3 DNA is TGTGCCAGCAGCATCTGGGGCAAGAATTCACCCCTCCACTTT. As protein: CASSIWGKNSPLHF.

The gene calls are TRBV29-1 and TRBJ2-7; maybe TRBD2 (6 bases). This CDR3 spans 13 amino acids. CDR1 is SQVTM and CDR2 is ANQGSEA in the germline V gene. The germline V and J ends were trimmed by 5 bases and 13 bases, with 24 bases remaining between them. The CDR3 DNA follows: TGCAGCGTTACCGCGGGGCCGTCCTTGATTTTATACTTC. Protein: CSVTAGPSLILYF.

The V call is TRBV19, the J call TRBJ1-1; the D is unclear. Germline-derived CDR1 and CDR2 are LNHDA and SQIVND (reference sequence). The V and J ends lost 3 bases and 0 bases respectively, with 5 bases between them. This CDR3 spans 13 amino acids. The CDR3 loop is CASSIELNTEAFF. CDR3 nucleotides: TGTGCCAGTAGTATCGAGTTGAACACTGAAGCTTTCTTT.

The chain has TRBV6-5 and TRBJ1-1; D remains unclear. Looked up from germline, CDR1 is MNHEY and CDR2 is SVGAGI. The CDR3 extends over 14 amino acids. Trimming left V 2 bases short and J 0 bases short, with 7 bases between. This CDR3 is CASSYSAVNTEAFF. The CDR3 DNA reads as TGTGCCAGCAGTTACAGTGCGGTGAACACTGAAGCTTTCTTT.

This chain links TRBV28 with TRBJ1-2; D gene unclear. Germline CDR1 MDHEN, CDR2 SYDVKM. Trimming left V 4 bases short and J 2 bases short, with 17 bases between. This CDR3 contains 16 residues. Here the CDR3 DNA reads TGTGCCAGCAGTTCGGCAGCCCCGACGGGAAACTATGGCTACACCTTC. Amino acids: CASSSAAPTGNYGYTF.